The following is a TCR beta chain sequence with its context. Its antigen is not known. The assay was immunoSEQ multiplex PCR, and TCRdb's table has in-frame clones only and misses some. The repertoire holds approximately 31,000 clones, with roughly 90% as singletons. Sampled blood was obtained at baseline, cycle 4 day 1, and cycle 7 day 1. The sample is drawn from a study of OX40 agonist ivuxolimab in advanced cancers. Overall study results and limits: Partial responders receiving 0.1-3.0 mg/kg showed among the lowest clonal expansion.

V gave up 4 bases and J gave up 3 bases; unmatched junction bases: 11. The germline V gene encodes CDR1 SGDLS and CDR2 YYNGEE. The CDR3 length is 17 residues. The chain carries TRBV9 and TRBJ2-2, with 8 bases that match TRBD1. The sequenced sample was CD4+ or CD8+ T cells sorted from blood, obtained in a trial of the OX40 agonist ivuxolimab. The clonotype originates from an adult with an advanced solid tumor such as melanoma, head and neck, liver or kidney cancer. The CDR3 loop is CASSLRAGGYDTGELFF. In DNA, the CDR3 is TGTGCCAGCAGCTTACGCGCAGGGGGCTACGACACCGGGGAGCTGTTTTTT.